Here is one T cell receptor (beta chain) with its context. Antigen unknown. The data originate from a study of T cell responses to AZD1222 COVID-19 vaccine. Whole-study context: Investigators merged groups given second doses at roughly 4 or roughly 12 weeks. Study results and limitations: Regions 160-218 and 743-854 dominated among vaccine-associated CD4 TCRs spanning spike. Two AZD1222 administrations were followed by greater Spike-specific TCR breadth and depth. There were repertoire samples only from the period after the peak T cell response.

This CDR3 is 13 amino acids long. Trimming removed 5 bases from V and 8 bases from J, with 15 bases in between. Germline V gene lookup returns CDR1 MNHEY and CDR2 SVGEGT. Assay: immunoSEQ multiplex PCR; the TCRdb copy retains only in-frame clones and omits some. This sample has 80,000 to 100,000 clones, with 70% to 90% found just once. The V gene is TRBV6-2 or TRBV6-3, the J gene TRBJ1-2; D is possibly TRBD1 (6 bases). The source of this sequence is an adult in good health. The source was peripheral blood, collected on day 0 of AZD1222 vaccination. The CDR3 DNA reads TGTGCCAGCAGTCAAAGGACAGAGGGAGGCTACACCTTC. The encoded protein is CASSQRTEGGYTF.